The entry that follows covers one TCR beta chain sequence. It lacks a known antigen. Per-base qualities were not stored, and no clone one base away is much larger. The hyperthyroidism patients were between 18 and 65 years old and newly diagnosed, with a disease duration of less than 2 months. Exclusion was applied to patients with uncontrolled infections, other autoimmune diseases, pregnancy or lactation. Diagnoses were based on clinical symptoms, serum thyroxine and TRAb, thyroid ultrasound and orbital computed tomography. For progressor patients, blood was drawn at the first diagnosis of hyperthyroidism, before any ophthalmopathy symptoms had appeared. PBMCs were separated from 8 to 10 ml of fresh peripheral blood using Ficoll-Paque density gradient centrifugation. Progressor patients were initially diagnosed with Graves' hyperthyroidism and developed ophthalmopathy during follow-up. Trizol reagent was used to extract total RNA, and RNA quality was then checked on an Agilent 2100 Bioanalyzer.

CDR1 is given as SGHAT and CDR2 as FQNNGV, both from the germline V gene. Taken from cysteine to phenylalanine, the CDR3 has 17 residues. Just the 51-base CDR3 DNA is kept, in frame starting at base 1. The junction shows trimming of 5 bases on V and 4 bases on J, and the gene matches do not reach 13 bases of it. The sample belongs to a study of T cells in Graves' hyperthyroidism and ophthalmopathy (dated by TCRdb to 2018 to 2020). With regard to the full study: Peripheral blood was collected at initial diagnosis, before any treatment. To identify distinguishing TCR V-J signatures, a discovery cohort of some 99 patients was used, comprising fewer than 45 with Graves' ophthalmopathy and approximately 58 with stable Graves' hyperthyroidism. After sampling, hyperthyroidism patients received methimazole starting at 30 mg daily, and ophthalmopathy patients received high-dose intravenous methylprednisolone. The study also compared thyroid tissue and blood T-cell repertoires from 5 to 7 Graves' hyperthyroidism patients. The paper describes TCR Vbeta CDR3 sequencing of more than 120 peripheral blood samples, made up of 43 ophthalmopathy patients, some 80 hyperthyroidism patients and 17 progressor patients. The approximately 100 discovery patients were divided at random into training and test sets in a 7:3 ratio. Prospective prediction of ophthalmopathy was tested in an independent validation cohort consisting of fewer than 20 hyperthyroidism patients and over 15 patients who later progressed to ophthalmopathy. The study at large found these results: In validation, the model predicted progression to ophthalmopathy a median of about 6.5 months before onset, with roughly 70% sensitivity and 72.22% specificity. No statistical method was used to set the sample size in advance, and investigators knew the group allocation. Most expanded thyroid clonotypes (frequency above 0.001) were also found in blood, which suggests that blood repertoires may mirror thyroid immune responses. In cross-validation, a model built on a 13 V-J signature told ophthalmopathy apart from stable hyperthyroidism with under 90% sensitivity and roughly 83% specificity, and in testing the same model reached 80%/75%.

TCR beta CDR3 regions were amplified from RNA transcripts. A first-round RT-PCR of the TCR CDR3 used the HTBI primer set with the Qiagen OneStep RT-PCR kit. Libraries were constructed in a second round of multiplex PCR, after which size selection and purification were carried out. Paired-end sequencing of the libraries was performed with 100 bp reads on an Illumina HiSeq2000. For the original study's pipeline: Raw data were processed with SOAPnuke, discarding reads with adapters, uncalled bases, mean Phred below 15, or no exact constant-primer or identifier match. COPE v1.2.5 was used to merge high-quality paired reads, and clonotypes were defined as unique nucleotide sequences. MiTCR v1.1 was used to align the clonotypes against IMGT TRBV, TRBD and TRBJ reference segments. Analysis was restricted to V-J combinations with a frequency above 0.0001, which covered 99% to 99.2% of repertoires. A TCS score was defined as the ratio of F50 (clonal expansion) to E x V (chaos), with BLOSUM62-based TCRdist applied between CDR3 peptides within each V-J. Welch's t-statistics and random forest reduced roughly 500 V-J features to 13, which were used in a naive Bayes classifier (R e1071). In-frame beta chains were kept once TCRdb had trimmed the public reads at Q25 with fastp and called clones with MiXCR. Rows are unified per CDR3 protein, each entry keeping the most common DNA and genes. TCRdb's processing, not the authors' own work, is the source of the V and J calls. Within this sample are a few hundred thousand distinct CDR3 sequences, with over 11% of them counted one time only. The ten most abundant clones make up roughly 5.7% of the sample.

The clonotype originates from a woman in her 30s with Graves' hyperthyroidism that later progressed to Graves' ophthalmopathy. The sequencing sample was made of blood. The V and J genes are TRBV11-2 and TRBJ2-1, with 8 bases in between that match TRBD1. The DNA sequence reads TGTGCCAGCAGCCATGAGTCGGGGTACAGGGGGTACAATGAGCAGTTCTTC. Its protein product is CASSHESGYRGYNEQFF.